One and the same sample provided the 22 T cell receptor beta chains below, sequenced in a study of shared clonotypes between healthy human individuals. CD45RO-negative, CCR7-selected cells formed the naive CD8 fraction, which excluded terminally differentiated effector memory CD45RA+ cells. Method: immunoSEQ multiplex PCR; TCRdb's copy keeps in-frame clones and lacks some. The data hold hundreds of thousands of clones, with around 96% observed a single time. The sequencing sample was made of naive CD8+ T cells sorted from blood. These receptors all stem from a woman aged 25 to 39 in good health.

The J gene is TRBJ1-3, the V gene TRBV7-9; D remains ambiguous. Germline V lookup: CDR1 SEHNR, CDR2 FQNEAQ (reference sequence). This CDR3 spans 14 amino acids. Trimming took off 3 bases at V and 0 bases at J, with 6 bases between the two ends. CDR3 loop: CASSFVTSGNTIYF. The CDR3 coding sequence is TGTGCCAGCAGCTTCGTAACCTCTGGAAACACCATATATTTT.

The CDR3 loop reads CASSERTEEETQYF. CDR3 bases: TGTGCCAGCAGTGAGAGGACTGAAGAAGAGACCCAGTACTTC. The chain combines TRBV25-1 with TRBJ2-5, with D maybe TRBD2 (5 bases). The CDR3 length is 14 residues. Trimming stripped 3 bases from V and 3 bases from J, with 11 bases between. Germline values: CDR1 MGHDK, CDR2 SYGVNS.

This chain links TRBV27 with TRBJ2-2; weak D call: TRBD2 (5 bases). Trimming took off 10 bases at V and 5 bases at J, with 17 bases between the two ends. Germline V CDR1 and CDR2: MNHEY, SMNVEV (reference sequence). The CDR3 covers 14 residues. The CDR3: CATSEVVRTGELFF. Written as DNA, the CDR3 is TGTGCCACCTCGGAGGTAGTTCGGACCGGGGAGCTGTTTTTT.

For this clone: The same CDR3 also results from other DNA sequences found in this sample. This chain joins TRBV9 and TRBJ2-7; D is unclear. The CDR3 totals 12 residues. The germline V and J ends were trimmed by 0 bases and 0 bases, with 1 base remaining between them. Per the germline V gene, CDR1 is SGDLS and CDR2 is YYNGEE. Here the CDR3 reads CASSVDSYEQYF. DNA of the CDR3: TGTGCCAGCAGCGTAGACTCCTACGAGCAGTACTTC.

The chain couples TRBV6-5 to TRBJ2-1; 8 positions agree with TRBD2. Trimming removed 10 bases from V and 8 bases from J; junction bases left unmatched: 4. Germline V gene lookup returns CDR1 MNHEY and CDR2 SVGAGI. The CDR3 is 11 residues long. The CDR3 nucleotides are TGTGCCAAAGGAGCGGGAGATGAGCAGTTCTTC. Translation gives CAKGAGDEQFF.

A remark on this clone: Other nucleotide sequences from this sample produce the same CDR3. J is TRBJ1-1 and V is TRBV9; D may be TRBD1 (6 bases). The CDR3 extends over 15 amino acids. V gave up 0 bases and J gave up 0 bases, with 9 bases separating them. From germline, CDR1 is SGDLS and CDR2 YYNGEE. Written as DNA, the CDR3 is TGTGCCAGCAGCGTAGGGGGGCTAATGAACACTGAAGCTTTCTTT. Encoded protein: CASSVGGLMNTEAFF.

In nucleotides, the CDR3 is TGTGCCAGCAGCCAAGGGCAACTAGCGGGAGGTAGCTCCTACAATGAGCAGTTCTTC. The encoded protein is CASSQGQLAGGSSYNEQFF. The chain is built from TRBV14 and TRBJ2-1; 12 bases agree with TRBD2. Germline V gives CDR1 SGHDN, CDR2 FVKESK. The V gene end was trimmed by 1 base and the J gene end by 0 bases; junction bases not matched to a gene: 7. The CDR3 runs to 19 residues.

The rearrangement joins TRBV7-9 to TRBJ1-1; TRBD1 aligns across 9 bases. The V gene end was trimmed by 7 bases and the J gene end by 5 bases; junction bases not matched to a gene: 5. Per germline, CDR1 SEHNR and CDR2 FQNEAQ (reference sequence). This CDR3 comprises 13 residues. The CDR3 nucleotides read TGTGCCAGCACGACAGGGGGAGTAACTGAAGCTTTCTTT. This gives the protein CASTTGGVTEAFF.

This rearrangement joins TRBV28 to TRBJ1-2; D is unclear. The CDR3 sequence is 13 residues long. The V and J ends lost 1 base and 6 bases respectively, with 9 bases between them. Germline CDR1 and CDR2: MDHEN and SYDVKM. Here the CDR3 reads CASSLLAANGYTF. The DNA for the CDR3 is TGTGCCAGCAGTTTATTGGCAGCCAATGGCTACACCTTC.

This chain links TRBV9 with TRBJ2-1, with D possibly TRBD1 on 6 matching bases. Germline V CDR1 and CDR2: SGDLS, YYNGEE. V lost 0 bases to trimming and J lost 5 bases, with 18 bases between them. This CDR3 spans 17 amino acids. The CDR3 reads CASSVEGDTSRNNEQFF. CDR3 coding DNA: TGTGCCAGCAGCGTAGAGGGGGACACGTCCCGGAACAATGAGCAGTTCTTC.

CDR3 bases: TGTGCCAGCAGTTTAAGTCGACAGCCCCAGCATTTT. Encoded protein: CASSLSRQPQHF. The chain links TRBV28 to TRBJ1-5; D gene unclear. The germline V and J ends were trimmed by 2 bases and 7 bases, with 6 bases remaining between them. The CDR3 spans 12 residues. CDR1 and CDR2 from the germline V gene are MDHEN and SYDVKM.

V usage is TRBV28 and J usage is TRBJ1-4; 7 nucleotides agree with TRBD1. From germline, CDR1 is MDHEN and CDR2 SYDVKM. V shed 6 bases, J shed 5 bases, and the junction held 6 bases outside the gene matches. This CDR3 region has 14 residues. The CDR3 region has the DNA TGTGCCAGCAGCAATGGACAGGTGAATGAAAAACTGTTTTTT. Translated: CASSNGQVNEKLFF.

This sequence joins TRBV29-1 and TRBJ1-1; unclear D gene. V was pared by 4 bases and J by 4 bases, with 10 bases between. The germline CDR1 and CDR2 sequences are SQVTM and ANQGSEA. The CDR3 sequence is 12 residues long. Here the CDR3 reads CSVVFEGTEAFF. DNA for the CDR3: TGCAGCGTTGTTTTTGAGGGCACTGAAGCTTTCTTT. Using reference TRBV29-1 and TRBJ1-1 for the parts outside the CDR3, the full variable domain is SAVISQKPSRDICQRGTSLTIQCQVDSQVTMMFWYRQQPGQSLTLIATANQGSEATYESGFVIDKFPISRPNLTFSTLTVSNMSPEDSSIYLCSVVFEGTEAFFGQGTRLTVV.

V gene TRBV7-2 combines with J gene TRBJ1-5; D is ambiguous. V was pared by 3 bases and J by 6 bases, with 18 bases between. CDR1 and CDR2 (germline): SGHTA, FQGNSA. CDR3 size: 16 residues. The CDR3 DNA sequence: TGTGCCAGCAGCTTCCTGCCCACTTTTGTGTCTCAGCCCCAGCATTTT. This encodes CASSFLPTFVSQPQHF. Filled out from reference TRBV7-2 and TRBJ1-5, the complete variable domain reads GAGVSQSPSNKVTEKGKDVELRCDPISGHTALYWYRQSLGQGLEFLIYFQGNSAPDKSGLPSDRFSAERTGGSVSTLTIQRTQQEDSAVYLCASSFLPTFVSQPQHFGDGTRLSIL.

DNA for the CDR3: TGTGCCAGCAGCTCCCATTACTCTAGCACAGATACGCAGTATTTT. It specifies CASSSHYSSTDTQYF. The gene calls are TRBV7-9 and TRBJ2-3; D is unclear. CDR1 and CDR2 (germline): SEHNR, FQNEAQ (reference sequence). The CDR3 runs 15 residues. With 4 bases removed from V and 0 bases from J, the gap between germline ends came to 11 bases.

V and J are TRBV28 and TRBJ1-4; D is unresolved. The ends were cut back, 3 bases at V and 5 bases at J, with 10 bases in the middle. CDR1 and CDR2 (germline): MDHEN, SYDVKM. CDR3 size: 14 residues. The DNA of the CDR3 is TGTGCCAGCAGTTTGCAAGGCAGGAATGAAAAACTGTTTTTT. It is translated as CASSLQGRNEKLFF. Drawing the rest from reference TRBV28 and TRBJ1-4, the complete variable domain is DVKVTQSSRYLVKRTGEKVFLECVQDMDHENMFWYRQDPGLGLRLIYFSYDVKMKEKGDIPEGYSVSREKKERFSLILESASTNQTSMYLCASSLQGRNEKLFFGSGTQLSVL.

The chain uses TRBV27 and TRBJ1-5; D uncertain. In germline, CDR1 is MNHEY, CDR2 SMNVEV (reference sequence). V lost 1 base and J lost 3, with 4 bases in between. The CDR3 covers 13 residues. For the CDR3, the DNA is TGTGCCAGCAGTTTATACGTCAATCAGCCCCAGCATTTT. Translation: CASSLYVNQPQHF.

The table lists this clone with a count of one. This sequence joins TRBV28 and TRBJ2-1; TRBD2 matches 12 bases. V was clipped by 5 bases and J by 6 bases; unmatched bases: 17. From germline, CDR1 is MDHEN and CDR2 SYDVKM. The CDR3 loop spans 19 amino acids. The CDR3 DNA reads TGTGCCAGCAGTCCGCCGACTAGCGGGGGTACCCTCCCCTTCAATGAGCAGTTCTTC. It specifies CASSPPTSGGTLPFNEQFF.

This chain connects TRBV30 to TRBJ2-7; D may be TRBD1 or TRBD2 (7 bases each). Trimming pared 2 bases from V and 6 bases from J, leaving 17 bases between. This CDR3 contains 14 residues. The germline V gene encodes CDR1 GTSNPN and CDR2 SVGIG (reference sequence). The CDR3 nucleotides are TGTGCCTGGAGTTCGGGACAGCGGGGAGTCGAGCAGTACTTC. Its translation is CAWSSGQRGVEQYF.

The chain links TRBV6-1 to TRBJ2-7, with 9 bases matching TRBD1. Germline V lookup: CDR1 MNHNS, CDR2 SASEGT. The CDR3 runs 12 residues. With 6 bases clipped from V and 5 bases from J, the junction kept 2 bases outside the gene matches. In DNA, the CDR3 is TGTGCCAGCAGAGGGACAGGGAACGAGCAGTACTTC. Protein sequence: CASRGTGNEQYF.

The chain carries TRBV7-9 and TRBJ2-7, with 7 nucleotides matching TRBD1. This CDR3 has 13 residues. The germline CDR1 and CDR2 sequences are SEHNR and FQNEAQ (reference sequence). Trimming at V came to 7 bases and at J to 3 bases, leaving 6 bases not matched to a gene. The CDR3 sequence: CASTLGQLYEQYF. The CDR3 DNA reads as TGTGCCAGCACACTGGGACAGCTCTACGAGCAGTACTTC.

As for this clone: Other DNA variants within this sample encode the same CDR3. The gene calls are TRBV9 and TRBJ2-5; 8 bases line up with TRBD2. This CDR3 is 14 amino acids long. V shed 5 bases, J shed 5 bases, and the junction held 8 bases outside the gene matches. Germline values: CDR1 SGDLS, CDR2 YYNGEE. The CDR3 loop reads CASSGGLAGETQYF. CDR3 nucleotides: TGTGCCAGCAGTGGCGGACTAGCCGGTGAGACCCAGTACTTC.